The 18 T cell receptor beta chains below were found in one sample sequenced in a study of vaccination effects on CD4 cells after COVID-19. Culture lasted 10 days before CD4+ T cell isolation. Two doses of either BNT162b2 or mRNA-1273 were given to each participant. TCRdb's table, derived via immunoSEQ multiplex PCR, lists solely in-frame clones and lacks some. The table lists about 57,000 clones, about 81% of them singletons. These receptors have no identified antigens. The sample in question was CD4+ T cells from PBMCs cultured without peptide, obtained after COVID-19 vaccination. The source is a human donor who received a COVID-19 vaccine.

The CDR3 DNA sequence: TGTGCCAGCAGCTCGAAGGAAGCTTTCTTT. Its translation: CASSSKEAFF. V gene TRBV9 combines with J gene TRBJ1-1; the D is unclear. Trimming took 4 bases from V and 8 from J, leaving 6 bases between them. CDR3 length: 10 amino acids. The germline V gene encodes CDR1 SGDLS and CDR2 YYNGEE.

In this sample, this clone turned up a few times. The CDR3 reads CASSLRDRGRRQPQHF. The CDR3 DNA reads as TGTGCCAGCAGCCTCCGGGACAGGGGGCGCAGGCAGCCCCAGCATTTT. The chain employs TRBV6-2 or TRBV6-3 and TRBJ1-5; TRBD1 matches 12 bases. V shed 6 bases and J 7 bases; nucleotides not matched to a gene: 10. Germline lookup yields CDR1 MNHEY and CDR2 SVGEGT. CDR3 length equals 16 residues.

The chain links TRBV7-2 to TRBJ1-2, with TRBD1 matching 11 bases. Germline CDR1 SGHTA, CDR2 FQGNSA. After removal of 5 bases from V and 3 bases from J, the junction contained 5 bases not matched to a gene. The CDR3 contains 15 residues. The DNA of the CDR3 is TGTGCCAGCAGCCAAGGACAGGGGGCATACTATGGCTACACCTTC. This sequence encodes CASSQGQGAYYGYTF.

In its sample, this clone was seen once. The rearrangement joins TRBV5-6 to TRBJ1-4; possibly TRBD1 for D (6 bases). CDR3 length: 13 amino acids. Germline assignment: CDR1 SGHDT and CDR2 YYEEEE. Trimming stripped 7 bases from V and 8 bases from J, with 15 bases between. The CDR3 coding sequence is TGTGCCAGCTCAGGGAGGGGGTCGGAAAAACTGTTTTTT. It is translated as CASSGRGSEKLFF.

V usage is TRBV18 and J usage is TRBJ1-5; no clear D gene. CDR3 length: 14 amino acids. Per germline, CDR1 KGHSH and CDR2 LQKENI. Trimming cost V 6 bases and J 0 bases, with 9 bases left between them. The DNA for the CDR3 is TGTGCCAGCTCGGGCAGCCCTAGCAATCAGCCCCAGCATTTT. Its protein product is CASSGSPSNQPQHF.

V is TRBV5-1 and J is TRBJ2-7; TRBD2 agrees at 10 bases. CDR3 length: 14 amino acids. Germline values: CDR1 SGHRS, CDR2 YFSETQ. The junction had 6 bases not matched to a gene; V was cut back by 4 bases and J by 5 bases. The CDR3 DNA reads TGCGCCAGCAGCCTGGAACTAGCGGGGAACGAGCAGTACTTC. It is translated as CASSLELAGNEQYF. Combining the CDR3 with reference TRBV5-1 and TRBJ2-7 gives the whole variable domain KAGVTQTPRYLIKTRGQQVTLSCSPISGHRSVSWYQQTPGQGLQFLFEYFSETQRNKGNFPGRFSGRQFSNSRSEMNVSTLELGDSALYLCASSLELAGNEQYFGPGTRLTVT.

The rearrangement joins TRBV5-1 to TRBJ2-5; 10 positions agree with TRBD1. Germline V CDR1 and CDR2: SGHRS, YFSETQ. The junction had 3 bases not matched to a gene; V was cut back by 3 bases and J by 4 bases. CDR3 length equals 14 residues. CDR3 bases: TGCGCCAGCAGCTATGGACAGGGGGGAGAGACCCAGTACTTC. As protein: CASSYGQGGETQYF.

This chain connects TRBV6-5 to TRBJ2-5, with a possible D match to TRBD2 (6 bases). Germline V lookup: CDR1 MNHEY, CDR2 SVGAGI. The CDR3 sequence is 10 residues long. The V end was cut by 8 bases, the J end by 9 bases, with 10 bases between. The CDR3: CASGTGAQYF. The CDR3 DNA is TGTGCCAGCGGTACGGGGGCCCAGTACTTC.

This chain connects TRBV12-3 or TRBV12-4 to TRBJ2-5; D is ambiguous. This CDR3 region has 12 residues. V lost 3 bases and J 3 bases, leaving 5 bases between the germline ends. CDR3 nucleotide sequence: TGTGCCAGCAGTTTCTCAGAAGAGACCCAGTACTTC. Translation gives CASSFSEETQYF.

The V call is TRBV28, the J call TRBJ2-3; D remains ambiguous. CDR1 and CDR2 (germline): MDHEN, SYDVKM. This CDR3 is 12 amino acids long. V lost 5 bases, J lost 6 bases, and 9 bases lay in between. Written as DNA, the CDR3 is TGTGCCAGCAGTCTATTGACCGATACGCAGTATTTT. This sequence encodes CASSLLTDTQYF.

This clone has just a few counts. The chain employs TRBV11-2 and TRBJ2-2; TRBD1 aligns across 10 bases. V shed 1 base, J shed 5 bases, and the junction held 4 bases outside the gene matches. The CDR3 runs 16 residues. Germline values: CDR1 SGHAT, CDR2 FQNNGV. This CDR3 is CASSLVRQGATGELFF. DNA of the CDR3: TGTGCCAGCAGCTTAGTTCGACAGGGGGCGACCGGGGAGCTGTTTTTT.

The chain links TRBV7-2 to TRBJ2-7; no firm D call. The V gene lost 1 base and the J gene lost 2 bases, with 9 bases spanning the gap. Germline CDR1 is SGHTA and CDR2 is FQGNSA. This CDR3 has 14 residues. The CDR3 protein is CASSLEVAPYEQYF. The CDR3 DNA follows: TGTGCCAGCAGCTTAGAGGTAGCCCCCTACGAGCAGTACTTC.

V gene TRBV6-5 combines with J gene TRBJ1-5; D unclear. Deletions cut 2 bases from V and 4 bases from J, with 9 bases between. The CDR3 sequence is 14 residues long. Germline CDR1 MNHEY, CDR2 SVGAGI. The CDR3 DNA is TGTGCCAGCAGTTACAAAGGGAGTAATCAGCCCCAGCATTTT. Residues: CASSYKGSNQPQHF.

The chain couples TRBV4-1 to TRBJ2-2; unclear D gene. CDR1 MGHRA and CDR2 YSYEKL come from the germline V gene. The germline V and J ends were trimmed by 3 bases and 4 bases, with 12 bases remaining between them. This CDR3 has 15 residues. CDR3 nucleotide sequence: TGCGCCAGCAGCCAGACGGGCAGAAGCACCGGGGAGCTGTTTTTT. It translates to CASSQTGRSTGELFF.

The chain employs TRBV7-2 and TRBJ1-6, with 10 positions matching TRBD1. From germline, CDR1 is SGHTA and CDR2 FQGNSA. The CDR3 sequence is 14 residues long. V shed 5 bases and J 10 bases; nucleotides not matched to a gene: 5. In nucleotides, the CDR3 is TGTGCCAGCAGCCCTGGACAGGGGGTGTCACCCCTCCACTTT. Translating gives CASSPGQGVSPLHF.

This clone was counted between two and nine times. The CDR3 DNA is TGTGCCAGCAGTGTAGGACAGGGCGGCAATCAGCCCCAGCATTTT. Its protein is CASSVGQGGNQPQHF. V usage is TRBV27 and J usage is TRBJ1-5; 8 positions agree with TRBD1. The CDR3 consists of 15 residues. Germline V gene lookup returns CDR1 MNHEY and CDR2 SMNVEV (reference sequence). V dropped 5 bases and J dropped 2; count of bases not matched to a gene: 5.

The chain links TRBV2 to TRBJ2-1, with D maybe TRBD2 (5 bases). Germline V gene data show CDR1 as SNHLY and CDR2 as FYNNEI. The CDR3 length is 12 residues. V was shortened by 10 bases and J by 7 bases, with 14 bases between the two germline ends. CDR3: CATPRGLNEQFF. For the CDR3, the DNA is TGTGCCACCCCCCGAGGGTTGAATGAGCAGTTCTTC.

The chain joins TRBV4-1 to TRBJ2-7; 9 bases agree with TRBD2. The CDR3 runs 15 residues. CDR1 is MGHRA, CDR2 YSYEKL, per germline. Trimming cost V 1 base and J 2 bases; bases outside gene matches: 3. The CDR3 DNA reads TGCGCCAGCAGCCAAGTGGGACTAGCTCCCTACGAGCAGTACTTC. The encoded protein is CASSQVGLAPYEQYF.